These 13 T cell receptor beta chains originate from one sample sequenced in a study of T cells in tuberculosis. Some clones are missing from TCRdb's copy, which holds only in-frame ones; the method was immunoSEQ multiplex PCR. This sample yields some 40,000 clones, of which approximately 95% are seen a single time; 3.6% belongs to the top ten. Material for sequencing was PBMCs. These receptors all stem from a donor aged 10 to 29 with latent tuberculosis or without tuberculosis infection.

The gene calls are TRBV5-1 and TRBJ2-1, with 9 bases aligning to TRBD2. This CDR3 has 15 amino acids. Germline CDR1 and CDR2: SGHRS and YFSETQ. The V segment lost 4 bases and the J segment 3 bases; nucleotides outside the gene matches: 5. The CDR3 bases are TGCGCCAGCAGCCCTCAGACTAGCGGCTACAATGAGCAGTTCTTC. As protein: CASSPQTSGYNEQFF.

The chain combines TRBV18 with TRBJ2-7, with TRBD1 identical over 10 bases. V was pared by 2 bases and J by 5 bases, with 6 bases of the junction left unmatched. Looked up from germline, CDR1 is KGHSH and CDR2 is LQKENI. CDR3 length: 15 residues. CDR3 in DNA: TGTGCCAGCTCACCAGGGCAGGGGACAGGGGACGAGCAGTACTTC. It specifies CASSPGQGTGDEQYF.

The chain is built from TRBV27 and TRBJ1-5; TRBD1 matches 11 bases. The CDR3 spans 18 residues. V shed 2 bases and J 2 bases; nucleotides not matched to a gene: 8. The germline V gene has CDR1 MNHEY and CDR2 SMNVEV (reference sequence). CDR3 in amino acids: CASSLTSGQGAGNQPQHF. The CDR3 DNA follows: TGTGCCAGCAGTTTAACCTCCGGACAGGGGGCTGGCAATCAGCCCCAGCATTTT.

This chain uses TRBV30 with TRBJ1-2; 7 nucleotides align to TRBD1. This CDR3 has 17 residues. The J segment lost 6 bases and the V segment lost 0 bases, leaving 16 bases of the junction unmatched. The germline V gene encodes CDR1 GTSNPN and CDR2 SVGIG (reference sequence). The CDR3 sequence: CAWSVVPTGAVWNGYTF. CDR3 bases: TGTGCCTGGAGTGTAGTCCCCACAGGGGCGGTCTGGAATGGCTACACCTTC.

Here the CDR3 reads CASGQTGETQYF. CDR3 DNA: TGTGCCAGCGGACAAACAGGAGAGACCCAGTACTTC. V is TRBV5-4 and J is TRBJ2-5; perhaps TRBD1 as D (5 bases). With 7 bases removed from V and 4 bases from J, the gap between germline ends came to 11 bases. This CDR3 region has 12 residues. Per the germline V gene, CDR1 is SGHNT and CDR2 is YYREEE (reference sequence).

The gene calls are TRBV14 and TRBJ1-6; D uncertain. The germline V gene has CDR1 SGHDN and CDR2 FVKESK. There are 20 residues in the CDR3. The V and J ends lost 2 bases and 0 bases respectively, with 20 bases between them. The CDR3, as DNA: TGTGCCAGCAGCCAATTCGGTTGGACTATGCCGAGCTCCTATAATTCACCCCTCCACTTT. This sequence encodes CASSQFGWTMPSSYNSPLHF. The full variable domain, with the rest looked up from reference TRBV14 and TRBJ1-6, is EAGVTQFPSHSVIEKGQTVTLRCDPISGHDNLYWYRRVMGKEIKFLLHFVKESKQDESGMPNNRFLAERTGGTYSTLKVQPAELEDSGVYFCASSQFGWTMPSSYNSPLHFGNGTRLTVT.

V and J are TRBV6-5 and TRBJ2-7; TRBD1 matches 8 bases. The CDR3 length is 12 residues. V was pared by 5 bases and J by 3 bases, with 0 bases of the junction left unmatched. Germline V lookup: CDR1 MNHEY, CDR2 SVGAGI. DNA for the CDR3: TGTGCCAGCAGTGACAGGGGCTACGAGCAGTACTTC. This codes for CASSDRGYEQYF.

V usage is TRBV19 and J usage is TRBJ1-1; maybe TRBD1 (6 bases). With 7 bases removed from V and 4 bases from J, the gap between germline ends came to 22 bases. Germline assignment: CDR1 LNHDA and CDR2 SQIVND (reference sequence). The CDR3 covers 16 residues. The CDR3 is CASMGGTTSRTTEAFF. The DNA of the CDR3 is TGTGCCAGTATGGGGGGGACAACCTCTAGGACCACTGAAGCTTTCTTT. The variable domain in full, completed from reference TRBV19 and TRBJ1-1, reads DGGITQSPKYLFRKEGQNVTLSCEQNLNHDAMYWYRQDPGQGLRLIYYSQIVNDFQKGDIAEGYSVSREKKESFPLTVTSAQKNPTAFYLCASMGGTTSRTTEAFFGQGTRLTVV.

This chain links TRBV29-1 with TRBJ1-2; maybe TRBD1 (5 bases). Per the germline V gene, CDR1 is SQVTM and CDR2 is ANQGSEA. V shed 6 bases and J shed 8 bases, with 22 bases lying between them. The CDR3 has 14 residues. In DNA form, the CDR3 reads TGCAGCGTGAAGTACCGTACAGGTGTGCGAGGCTACACCTTC. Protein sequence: CSVKYRTGVRGYTF. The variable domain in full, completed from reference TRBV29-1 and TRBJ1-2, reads SAVISQKPSRDICQRGTSLTIQCQVDSQVTMMFWYRQQPGQSLTLIATANQGSEATYESGFVIDKFPISRPNLTFSTLTVSNMSPEDSSIYLCSVKYRTGVRGYTFGSGTRLTVV.

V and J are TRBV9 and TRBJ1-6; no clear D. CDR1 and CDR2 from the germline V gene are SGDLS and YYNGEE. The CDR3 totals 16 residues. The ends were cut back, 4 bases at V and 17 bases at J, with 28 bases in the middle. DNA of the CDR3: TGTGCCAGCAGCCCCGGGTCGGCCCTCCCCGAAAGATTCGTCCACTTT. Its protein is CASSPGSALPERFVHF.

In DNA form, the CDR3 reads TGTGCCAGCAGTGTCCCGGGGATAGAGACCCAGTACTTC. Encoded protein: CASSVPGIETQYF. The chain links TRBV2 to TRBJ2-5; D is possibly TRBD2 (5 bases). Trimming removed 4 bases from V and 4 bases from J, with 10 bases in between. This CDR3 is built from 13 residues. CDR1 is SNHLY and CDR2 is FYNNEI in the germline V gene.

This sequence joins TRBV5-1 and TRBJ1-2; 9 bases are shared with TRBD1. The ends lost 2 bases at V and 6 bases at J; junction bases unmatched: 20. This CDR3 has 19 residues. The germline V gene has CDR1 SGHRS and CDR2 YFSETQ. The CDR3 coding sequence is TGCGCCAGCAGCTTTGGGAGCGGTGGCGGCCCGGACAGGGGCGATGGCTACACCTTC. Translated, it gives CASSFGSGGGPDRGDGYTF.

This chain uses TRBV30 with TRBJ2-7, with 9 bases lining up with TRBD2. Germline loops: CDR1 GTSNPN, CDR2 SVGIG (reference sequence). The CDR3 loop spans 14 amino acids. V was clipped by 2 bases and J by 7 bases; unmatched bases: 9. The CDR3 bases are TGTGCCTGGAGTATGGCGGGGGGGCCGTCTGAGCAGTACTTC. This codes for CAWSMAGGPSEQYF.